The subject of this entry is one T cell receptor beta chain. This entry comes from a study of T cells in Graves' hyperthyroidism and ophthalmopathy. Trimming cost V 3 bases and J 3 bases, with 5 bases left between them. The germline V gene encodes CDR1 SGHTA and CDR2 FQGNSA. The CDR3 contains 12 residues. RNA transcripts were the template for amplifying TCR beta CDR3 regions. A first-round RT-PCR of the TCR CDR3 used the HTBI primer set. TCRdb processed the multiplex PCR reads anew with MiXCR; each CDR3 protein has one entry. Of roughly 400,000 distinct CDR3 sequences in the sample, around a quarter are singletons; the top ten hold less than 75%. Patients aged 18 to 65 had newly diagnosed hyperthyroidism of under 2 months' duration.

V and J are TRBV7-2 and TRBJ1-1; no definite D call. Source material: blood. This sequence originates from a man in his fifties or sixties with Graves' hyperthyroidism. Here the CDR3 reads CASSFSDTEAFF. CDR3 coding DNA: TGTGCCAGCAGCTTTTCAGACACTGAAGCTTTCTTT.